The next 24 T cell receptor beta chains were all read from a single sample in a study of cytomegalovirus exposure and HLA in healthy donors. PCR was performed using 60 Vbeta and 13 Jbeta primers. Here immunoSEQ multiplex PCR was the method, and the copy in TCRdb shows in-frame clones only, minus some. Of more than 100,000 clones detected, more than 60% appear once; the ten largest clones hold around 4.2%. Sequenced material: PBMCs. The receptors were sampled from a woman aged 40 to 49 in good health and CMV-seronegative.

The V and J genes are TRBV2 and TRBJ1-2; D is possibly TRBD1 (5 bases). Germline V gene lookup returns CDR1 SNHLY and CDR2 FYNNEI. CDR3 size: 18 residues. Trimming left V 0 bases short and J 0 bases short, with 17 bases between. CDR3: CASSEALFRGSSNYGYTF. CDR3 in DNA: TGTGCCAGCAGTGAAGCGCTCTTTCGGGGGTCCTCTAACTATGGCTACACCTTC.

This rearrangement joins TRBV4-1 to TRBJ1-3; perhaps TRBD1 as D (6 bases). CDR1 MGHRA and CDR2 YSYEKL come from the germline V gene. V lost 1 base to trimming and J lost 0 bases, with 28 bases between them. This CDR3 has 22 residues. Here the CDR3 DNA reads TGCGCCAGCAGCCAAGGGGCTGGGGGGGCGGTGGTAAGGGGACGCTCTGGAAACACCATATATTTT. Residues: CASSQGAGGAVVRGRSGNTIYF.

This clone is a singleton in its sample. The CDR3, as DNA: TGTGCCAGCAGCCCAATCGGACAGGGCGGGGGCTACACCTTC. Its translation is CASSPIGQGGGYTF. The V call is TRBV9, the J call TRBJ1-2; 8 nucleotides line up with TRBD1. The CDR3 length is 14 residues. With 4 bases clipped from V and 8 bases from J, the junction kept 10 bases outside the gene matches. Germline CDR1 reads SGDLS; CDR2 reads YYNGEE.

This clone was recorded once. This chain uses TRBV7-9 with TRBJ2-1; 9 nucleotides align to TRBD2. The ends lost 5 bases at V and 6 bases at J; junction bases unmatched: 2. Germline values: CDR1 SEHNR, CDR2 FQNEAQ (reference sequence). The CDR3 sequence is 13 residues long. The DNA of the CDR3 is TGTGCCAGCAGCCCTAGCGGGGCCAATGAGCAGTTCTTC. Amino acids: CASSPSGANEQFF.

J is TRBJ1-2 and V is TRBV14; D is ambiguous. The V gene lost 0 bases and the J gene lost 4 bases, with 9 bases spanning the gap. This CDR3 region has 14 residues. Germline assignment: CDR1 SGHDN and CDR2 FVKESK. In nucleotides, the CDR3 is TGTGCCAGCAGCCAAGACATGGGAGGCTATGGCTACACCTTC. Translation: CASSQDMGGYGYTF.

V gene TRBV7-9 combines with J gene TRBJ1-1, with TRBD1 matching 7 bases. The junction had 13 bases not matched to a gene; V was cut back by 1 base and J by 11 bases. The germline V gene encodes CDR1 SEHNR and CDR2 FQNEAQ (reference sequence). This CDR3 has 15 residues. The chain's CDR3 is CASSLDGALAGGAFF. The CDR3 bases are TGTGCCAGCAGCTTAGACGGGGCGTTAGCAGGGGGTGCTTTCTTT. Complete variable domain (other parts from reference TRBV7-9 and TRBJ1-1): DTGVSQNPRHKITKRGQNVTFRCDPISEHNRLYWYRQTLGQGPEFLTYFQNEAQLEKSRLLSDRFSAERPKGSFSTLEIQRTEQGDSAMYLCASSLDGALAGGAFFGQGTRLTVV.

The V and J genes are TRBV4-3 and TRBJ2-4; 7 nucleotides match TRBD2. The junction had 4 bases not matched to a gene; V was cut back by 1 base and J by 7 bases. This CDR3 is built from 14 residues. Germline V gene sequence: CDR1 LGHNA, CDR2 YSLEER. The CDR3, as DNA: TGCGCCAGCAGCCAAGGGGAGGGTTTGAACATTCAGTACTTC. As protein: CASSQGEGLNIQYF.

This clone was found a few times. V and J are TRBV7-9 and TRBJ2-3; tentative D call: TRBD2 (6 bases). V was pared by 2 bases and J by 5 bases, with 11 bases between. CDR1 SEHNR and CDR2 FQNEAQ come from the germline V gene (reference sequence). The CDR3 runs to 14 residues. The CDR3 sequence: CASSLSPGVDTQYF. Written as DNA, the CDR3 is TGTGCCAGCAGCTTATCTCCGGGAGTAGATACGCAGTATTTT.

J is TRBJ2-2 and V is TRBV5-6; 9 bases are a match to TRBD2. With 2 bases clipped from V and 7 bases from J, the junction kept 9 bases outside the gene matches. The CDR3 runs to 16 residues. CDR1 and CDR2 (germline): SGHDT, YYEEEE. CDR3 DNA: TGTGCCAGCAGCTTTGGCGGGGGGGCCGTAATCGGGGAGCTGTTTTTT. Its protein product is CASSFGGGAVIGELFF.

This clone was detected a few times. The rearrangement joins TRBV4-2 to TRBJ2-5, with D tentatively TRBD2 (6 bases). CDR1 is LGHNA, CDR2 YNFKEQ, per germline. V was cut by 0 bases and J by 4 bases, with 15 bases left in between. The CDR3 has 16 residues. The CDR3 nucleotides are TGTGCCAGCAGCCAAGAAGTCGTCGGGGGAGCAGAGACCCAGTACTTC. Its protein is CASSQEVVGGAETQYF.

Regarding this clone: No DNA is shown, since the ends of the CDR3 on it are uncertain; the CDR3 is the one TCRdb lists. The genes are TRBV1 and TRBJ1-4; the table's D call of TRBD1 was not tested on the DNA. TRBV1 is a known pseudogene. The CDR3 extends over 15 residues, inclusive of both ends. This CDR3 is CTSSQVLGGEKNCFF.

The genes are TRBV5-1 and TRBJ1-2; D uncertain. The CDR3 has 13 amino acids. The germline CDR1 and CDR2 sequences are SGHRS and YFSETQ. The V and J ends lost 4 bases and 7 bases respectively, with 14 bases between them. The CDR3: CASSPSGGGGYTF. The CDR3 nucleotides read TGCGCCAGCAGCCCGAGTGGCGGCGGTGGCTACACCTTC.

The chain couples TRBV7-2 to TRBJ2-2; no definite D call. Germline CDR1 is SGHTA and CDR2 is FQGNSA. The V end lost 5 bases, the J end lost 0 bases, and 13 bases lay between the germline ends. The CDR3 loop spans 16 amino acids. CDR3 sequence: CASSSYRDTNTGELFF. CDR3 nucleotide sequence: TGTGCCAGCAGCAGCTACAGAGATACGAACACCGGGGAGCTGTTTTTT.

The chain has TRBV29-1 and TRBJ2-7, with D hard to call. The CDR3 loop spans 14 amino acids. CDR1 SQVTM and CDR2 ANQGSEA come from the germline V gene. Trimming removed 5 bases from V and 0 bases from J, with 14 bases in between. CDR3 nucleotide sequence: TGCAGCGTTAGTCTAACGAAGAGCTCCTACGAGCAGTACTTC. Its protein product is CSVSLTKSSYEQYF.

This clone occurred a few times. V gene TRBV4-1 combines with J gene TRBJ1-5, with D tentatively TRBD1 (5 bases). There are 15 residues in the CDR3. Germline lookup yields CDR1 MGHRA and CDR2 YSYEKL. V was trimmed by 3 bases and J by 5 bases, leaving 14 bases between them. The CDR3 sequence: CASSQEQGVDQPQHF. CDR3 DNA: TGCGCCAGCAGCCAGGAGCAGGGTGTGGATCAGCCCCAGCATTTT.

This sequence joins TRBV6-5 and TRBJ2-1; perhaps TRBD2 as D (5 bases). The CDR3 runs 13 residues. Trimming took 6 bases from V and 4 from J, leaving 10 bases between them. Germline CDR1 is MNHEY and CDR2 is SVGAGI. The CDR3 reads CASREAYYNEQFF. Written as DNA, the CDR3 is TGTGCCAGCAGGGAGGCGTATTACAATGAGCAGTTCTTC.

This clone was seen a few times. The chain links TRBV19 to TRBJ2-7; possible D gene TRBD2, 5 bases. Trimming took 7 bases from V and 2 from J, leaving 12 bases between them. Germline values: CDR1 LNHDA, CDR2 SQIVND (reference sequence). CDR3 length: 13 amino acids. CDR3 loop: CASKDSVAYEQYF. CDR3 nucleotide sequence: TGTGCCAGTAAGGACTCCGTAGCCTACGAGCAGTACTTC.

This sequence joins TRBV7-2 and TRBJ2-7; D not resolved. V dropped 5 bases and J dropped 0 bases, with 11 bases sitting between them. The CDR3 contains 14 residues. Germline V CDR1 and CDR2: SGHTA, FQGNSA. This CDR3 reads CASSQLRNSYEQYF. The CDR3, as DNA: TGTGCCAGCAGCCAATTGCGGAACTCCTACGAGCAGTACTTC.

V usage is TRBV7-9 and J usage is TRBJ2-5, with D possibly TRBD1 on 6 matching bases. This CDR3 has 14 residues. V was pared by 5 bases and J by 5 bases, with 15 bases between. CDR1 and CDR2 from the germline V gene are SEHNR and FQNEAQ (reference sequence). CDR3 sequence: CASSLGQRRETQYF. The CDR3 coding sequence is TGTGCCAGCAGCCTAGGACAGAGACGCGAGACCCAGTACTTC.

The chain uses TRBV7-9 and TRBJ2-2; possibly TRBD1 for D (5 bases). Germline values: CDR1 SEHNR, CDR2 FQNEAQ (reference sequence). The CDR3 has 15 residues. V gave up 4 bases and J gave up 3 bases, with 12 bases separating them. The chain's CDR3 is CASSYRGRDTGELFF. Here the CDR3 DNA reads TGTGCCAGCAGCTACCGCGGCAGGGACACCGGGGAGCTGTTTTTT.

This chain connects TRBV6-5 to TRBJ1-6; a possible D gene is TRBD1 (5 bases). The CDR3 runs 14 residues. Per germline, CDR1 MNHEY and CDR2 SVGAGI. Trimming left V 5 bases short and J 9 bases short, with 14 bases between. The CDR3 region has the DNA TGTGCCAGCAGTCGCCCGGGGGAGAGTTCACCCCTCCACTTT. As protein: CASSRPGESSPLHF.

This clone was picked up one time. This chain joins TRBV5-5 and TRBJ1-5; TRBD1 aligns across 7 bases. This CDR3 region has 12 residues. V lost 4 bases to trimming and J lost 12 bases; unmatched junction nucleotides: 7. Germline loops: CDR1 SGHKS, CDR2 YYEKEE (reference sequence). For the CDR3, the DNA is TGTGCCAGCAGCACACGGACAGGTAGCCAGCATTTT. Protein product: CASSTRTGSQHF.

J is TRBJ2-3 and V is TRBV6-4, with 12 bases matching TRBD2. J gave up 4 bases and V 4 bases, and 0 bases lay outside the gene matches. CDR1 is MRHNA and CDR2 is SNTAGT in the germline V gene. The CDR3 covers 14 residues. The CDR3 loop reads CASSGLAGADTQYF. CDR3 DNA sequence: TGTGCCAGCAGTGGACTAGCGGGAGCAGATACGCAGTATTTT.

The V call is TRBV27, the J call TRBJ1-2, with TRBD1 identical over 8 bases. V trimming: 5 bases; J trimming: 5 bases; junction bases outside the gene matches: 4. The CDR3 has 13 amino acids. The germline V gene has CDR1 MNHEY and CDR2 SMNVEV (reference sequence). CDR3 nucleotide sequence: TGTGCCAGCAGTCCCACAGGGGGATATGGCTACACCTTC. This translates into CASSPTGGYGYTF.